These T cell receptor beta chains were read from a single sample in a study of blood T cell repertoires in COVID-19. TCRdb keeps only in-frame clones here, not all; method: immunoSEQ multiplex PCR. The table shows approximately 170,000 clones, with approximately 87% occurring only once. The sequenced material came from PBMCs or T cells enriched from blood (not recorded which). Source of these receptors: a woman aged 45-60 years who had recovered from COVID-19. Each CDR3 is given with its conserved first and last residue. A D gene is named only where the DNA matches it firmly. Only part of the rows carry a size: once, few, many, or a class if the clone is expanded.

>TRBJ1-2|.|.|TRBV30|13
TGTGCCTGGAGCACCGGGGTCTCTTATGGCTACACCTTC
CAWSTGVSYGYTF
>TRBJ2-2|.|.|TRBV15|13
TGTGCCACCATTCATCTCGACTCCGGGGAGCTGTTTTTT
CATIHLDSGELFF
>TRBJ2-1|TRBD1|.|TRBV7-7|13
TGTGCTAGCAGCTTAGAAGCGGGACAGGGTCAGTTCTTC
CASSLEAGQGQFF
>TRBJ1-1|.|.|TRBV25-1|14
TGTGCCAGCACCCCTGAGACAGAGAACACTGAAGCTTTCTTT
CASTPETENTEAFF
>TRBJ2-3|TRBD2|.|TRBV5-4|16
TGTGCCAGCAGCTTGGTAGCGGGACACTTTACAGATACGCAGTATTTT
CASSLVAGHFTDTQYF
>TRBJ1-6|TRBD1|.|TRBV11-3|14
TGTGCCAGCAGCGAGGGACAGGGACATTCACCCCTCCACTTT
CASSEGQGHSPLHF
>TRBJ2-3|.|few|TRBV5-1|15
TGCGCCAGCAGCCCGTCAGGGGTGGGAACAGATACGCAGTATTTT
CASSPSGVGTDTQYF
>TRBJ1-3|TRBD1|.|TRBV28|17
TGTGCCAGCAGCTTACCGGGACAGGGCTTTATTGGAAACACCATATATTTT
CASSLPGQGFIGNTIYF
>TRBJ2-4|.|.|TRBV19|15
TGTGCCAGTAGTATACTCCCAGGGTGGGAAAACATTCAGTACTTC
CASSILPGWENIQYF
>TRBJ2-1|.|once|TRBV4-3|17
TGCGCCAGCAGCCAAGCTCCGGTGAGCGGCCCCTACAATGAGCAGTTCTTC
CASSQAPVSGPYNEQFF
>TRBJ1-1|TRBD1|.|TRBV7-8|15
TGTGCCAGCAGCTTATGGACAGGTCAGAACACTGAAGCTTTCTTT
CASSLWTGQNTEAFF
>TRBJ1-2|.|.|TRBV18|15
TGTGCCAGCTCACCTAACCCAGGGATTATCTATGGCTACACCTTC
CASSPNPGIIYGYTF
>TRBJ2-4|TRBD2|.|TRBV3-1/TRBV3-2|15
TGTGCCAGCAGCCAGGGAGCGGGGCCCAAAAACATTCAGTACTTC
CASSQGAGPKNIQYF
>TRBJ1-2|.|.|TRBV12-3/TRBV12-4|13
TGTGCCAGCAGTGCGGACAGCACGTATGGCTACACCTTC
CASSADSTYGYTF
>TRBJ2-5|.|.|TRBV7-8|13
TGTGCCAGCAGCCCCGGCGGTCAAGGGACCCAGTACTTC
CASSPGGQGTQYF
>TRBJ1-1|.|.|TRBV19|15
TGTGCCAGTACCGATCGGGGGGCTGGAGGGACTGAAGCTTTCTTT
CASTDRGAGGTEAFF
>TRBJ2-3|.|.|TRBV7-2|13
TGTGCCAGCAGCTCAGGGGTTGTAGATACGCAGTATTTT
CASSSGVVDTQYF
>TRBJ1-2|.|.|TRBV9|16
TGTGCCAGCAGCGTAGGGGGCAGGGCCACTAACTATGGCTACACCTTC
CASSVGGRATNYGYTF
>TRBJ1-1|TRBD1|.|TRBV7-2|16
TGTGCCAGCAGCCACGCCGGGACAGGGGTAATAAGCGAGGCTTTCTTT
CASSHAGTGVISEAFF
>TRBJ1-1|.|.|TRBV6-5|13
TGTGCCAGCAGTTACTCGGAGGGGCTTGAAGCTTTCTTT
CASSYSEGLEAFF
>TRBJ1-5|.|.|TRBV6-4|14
TGTGCCACCTCGTCGTCAGGGGGCAATCAGCCCCAGCATTTT
CATSSSGGNQPQHF
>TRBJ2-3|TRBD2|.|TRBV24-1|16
TGTGCCACCAGTGTCAGGGCGGGGGGGTACACAGATACGCAGTATTTT
CATSVRAGGYTDTQYF
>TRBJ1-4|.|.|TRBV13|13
TGTGCCAGCAGCGCGAGTTTGAATGAAAAACTGTTTTTT
CASSASLNEKLFF
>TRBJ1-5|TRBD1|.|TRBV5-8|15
TGTGCCAGCAGCCTCGGGGACAGGGTCGGTCAGCCCCAGCATTTT
CASSLGDRVGQPQHF
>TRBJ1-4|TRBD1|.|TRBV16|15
TGTGCCAGCAGCCCTGGGACAGCTTATGGTGAAAAACTGTTTTTT
CASSPGTAYGEKLFF
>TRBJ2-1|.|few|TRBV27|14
TGTGCCAGCAGTTTATCTACCAGGGCCAATGAGCAGTTCTTC
CASSLSTRANEQFF
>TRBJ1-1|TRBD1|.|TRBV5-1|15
TGCGCCAGCAGAAAGCAGGGGGCGATGGACACTGAAGCTTTCTTT
CASRKQGAMDTEAFF
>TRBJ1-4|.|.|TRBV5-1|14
TGCGCCAGCAGCTTGGGGGCCCCGAATGAAAAACTGTTTTTT
CASSLGAPNEKLFF
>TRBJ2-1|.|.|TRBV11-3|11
TGTGCCAGCAGCTTATCCTATGAGCAGTTCTTC
CASSLSYEQFF
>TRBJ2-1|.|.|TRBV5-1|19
TGCGCCAGCAGCTCCGCCATCTCCACTGGGGCCATCGCTCTCAATGAGCAGTTCTTC
CASSSAISTGAIALNEQFF
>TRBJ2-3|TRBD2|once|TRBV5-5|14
TGTGCCAGCAGCCGGGGGGGTAGCTCAGATACGCAGTATTTT
CASSRGGSSDTQYF
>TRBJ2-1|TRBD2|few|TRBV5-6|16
TGTGCCAGCAGCCGCCCGGGACTAGCGGTTTACAATGAGCAGTTCTTC
CASSRPGLAVYNEQFF
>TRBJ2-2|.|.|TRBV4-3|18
TGCGCCAGCAGCCAAGAAGGAAGATTCGGGACGAACACCGGGGAGCTGTTTTTT
CASSQEGRFGTNTGELFF
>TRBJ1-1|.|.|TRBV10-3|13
TGTGCCATCAGCTTTGACGGGGACACTGAAGCTTTCTTT
CAISFDGDTEAFF
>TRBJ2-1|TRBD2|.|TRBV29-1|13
TGCAGCGTTGAAGTGGGGGGGTACAATGAGCAGTTCTTC
CSVEVGGYNEQFF
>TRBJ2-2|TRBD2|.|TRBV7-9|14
TGTGCCAGCAGCCCAAGCGGGGGGACCGGGGAGCTGTTTTTT
CASSPSGGTGELFF
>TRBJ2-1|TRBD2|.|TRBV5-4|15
TGTGCCAGCAGCCCGACCGGGACTAGCAATAATGAGCAGTTCTTC
CASSPTGTSNNEQFF
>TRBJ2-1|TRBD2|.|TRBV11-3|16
TGTGCCAGCAGCCCGAGACTAGCCGGGACGGTCAATGAGCAGTTCTTC
CASSPRLAGTVNEQFF
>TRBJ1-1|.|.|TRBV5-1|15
TGCGCCAGCAGCTTCTTGAGACATACGAACACTGAAGCTTTCTTT
CASSFLRHTNTEAFF
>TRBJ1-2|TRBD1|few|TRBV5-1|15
TGCGCCAGCAGAACCCAGGGGGCGCGGGACTATGGCTACACCTTC
CASRTQGARDYGYTF
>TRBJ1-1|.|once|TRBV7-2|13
TGTGCCAGTCGGATTCAGGTGGACACTGAAGCTTTCTTT
CASRIQVDTEAFF
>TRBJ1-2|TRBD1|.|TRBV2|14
TGTGCCAGCATGGACAGGGGGGGTAACTATGGCTACACCTTC
CASMDRGGNYGYTF
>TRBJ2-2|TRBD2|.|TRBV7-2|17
TGTGCCAGCAGCTTAGTACTAGCGGGACCCGGGACCGGGGAGCTGTTTTTT
CASSLVLAGPGTGELFF
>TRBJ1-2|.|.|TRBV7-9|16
TGTGCCAGCACGACCGGCCAGGTGGAAAATAACTATGGCTACACCTTC
CASTTGQVENNYGYTF